The clone carrying this T cell receptor (beta chain) has just a few counts. Its antigen is unidentified. ViraFEST expansion of antigen-specific CD4+ T cells with viral peptide pools preceded sequencing. Following a 10-day culture, CD4+ T cells were purified. Previously uninfected by SARS-CoV-2, the vaccine recipients also showed negative nucleocapsid antibodies. This record comes from a study of vaccination effects on CD4 cells after COVID-19. Sequencing was performed with immunoSEQ multiplex PCR; in TCRdb, only in-frame clones are kept and a portion is missing. Of tens of thousands of clones in the sample, around 70% were seen once. The sample consisted of CD4+ T cells from PBMCs cultured with SARS-CoV-2 spike peptides, taken before COVID-19 vaccination. The origin of this receptor is a human donor who received a COVID-19 vaccine.

CDR3 DNA sequence: TGTGCCACCAGCAGGGCCAGGGGTGGGTATGGCTACACCTTC. It translates to CATSRARGGYGYTF. The J gene is TRBJ1-2, the V gene TRBV15; maybe TRBD1 (6 bases). The germline V gene encodes CDR1 LNHNV and CDR2 YYDKDF (reference sequence). V lost 3 bases, J lost 5 bases, and 13 bases lay in between. This CDR3 is 14 amino acids long.